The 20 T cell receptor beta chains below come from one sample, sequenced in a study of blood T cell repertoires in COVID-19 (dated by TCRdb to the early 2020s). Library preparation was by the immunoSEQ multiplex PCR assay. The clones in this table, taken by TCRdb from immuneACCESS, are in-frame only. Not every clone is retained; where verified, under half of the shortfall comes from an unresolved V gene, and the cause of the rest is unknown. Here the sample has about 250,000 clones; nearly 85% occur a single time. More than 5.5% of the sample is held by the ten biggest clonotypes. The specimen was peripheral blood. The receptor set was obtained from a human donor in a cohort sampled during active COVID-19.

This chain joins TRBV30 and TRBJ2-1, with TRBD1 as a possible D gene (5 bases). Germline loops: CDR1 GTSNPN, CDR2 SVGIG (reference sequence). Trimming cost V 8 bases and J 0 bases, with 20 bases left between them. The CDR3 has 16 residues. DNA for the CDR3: TGTGCCCTCCGGGTCTCCAGGGTTTACTCCTACAATGAGCAGTTCTTC. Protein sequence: CALRVSRVYSYNEQFF. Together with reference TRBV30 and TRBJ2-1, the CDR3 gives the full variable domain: SQTIHQWPATLVQPVGSPLSLECTVEGTSNPNLYWYRQAAGRGLQLLFYSVGIGQISSEVPQNLSASRPQDRQFILSSKKLLLSDSGFYLCALRVSRVYSYNEQFFGPGTRLTVL.

CDR3 DNA sequence: TGTGCCAGCAGTGCAGCCTCCGGGACAGGGAACTATGGCTACACCTTC. Its translation: CASSAASGTGNYGYTF. V usage is TRBV6-1 and J usage is TRBJ1-2, with TRBD1 matching 9 bases. The V gene end was trimmed by 4 bases and the J gene end by 2 bases; junction bases not matched to a gene: 8. Per germline, CDR1 MNHNS and CDR2 SASEGT. The CDR3 runs 16 residues.

CDR3 region: CATKQGDTQYF. CDR3 coding DNA: TGTGCCACCAAACAGGGGGATACGCAGTATTTT. The chain links TRBV24-1 to TRBJ2-3, with 7 positions matching TRBD1. The CDR3 is 11 amino acids. The V and J ends lost 8 bases and 6 bases, in that order; junction bases with no gene match: 1. Germline V CDR1 and CDR2: KGHDR, SFDVKD.

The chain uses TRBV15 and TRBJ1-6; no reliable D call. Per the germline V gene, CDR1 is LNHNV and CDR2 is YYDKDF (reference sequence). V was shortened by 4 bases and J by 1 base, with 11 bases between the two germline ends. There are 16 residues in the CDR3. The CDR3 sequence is CATSNGMESYNSPLHF. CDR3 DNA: TGTGCCACCAGCAACGGGATGGAGTCCTATAATTCACCCCTCCACTTT.

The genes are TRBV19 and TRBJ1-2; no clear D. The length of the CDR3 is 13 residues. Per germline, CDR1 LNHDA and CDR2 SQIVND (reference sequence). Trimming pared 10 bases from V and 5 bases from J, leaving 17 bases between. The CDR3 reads CATSGKPPYGYTF. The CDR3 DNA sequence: TGTGCCACTTCCGGTAAACCACCTTATGGCTACACCTTC.

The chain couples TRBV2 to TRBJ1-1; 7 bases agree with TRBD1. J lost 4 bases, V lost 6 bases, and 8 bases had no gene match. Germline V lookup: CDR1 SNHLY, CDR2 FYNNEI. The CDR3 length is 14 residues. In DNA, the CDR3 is TGTGCCAGCAGAGCACAACAGGGGTCCACTGAAGCTTTCTTT. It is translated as CASRAQQGSTEAFF.

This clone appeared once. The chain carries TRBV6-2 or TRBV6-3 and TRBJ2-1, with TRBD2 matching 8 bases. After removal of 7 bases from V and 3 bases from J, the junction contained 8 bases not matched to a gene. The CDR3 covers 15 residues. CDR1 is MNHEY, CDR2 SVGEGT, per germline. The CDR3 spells CASTPAGAVYNEQFF. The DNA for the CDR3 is TGTGCCAGCACCCCAGCGGGGGCCGTCTACAATGAGCAGTTCTTC.

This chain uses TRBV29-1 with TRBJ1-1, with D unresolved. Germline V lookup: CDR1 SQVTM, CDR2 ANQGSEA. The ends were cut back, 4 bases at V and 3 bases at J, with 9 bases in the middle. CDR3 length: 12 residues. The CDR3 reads CSVGTSDTEAFF. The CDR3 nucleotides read TGCAGCGTTGGAACCTCGGACACTGAAGCTTTCTTT.

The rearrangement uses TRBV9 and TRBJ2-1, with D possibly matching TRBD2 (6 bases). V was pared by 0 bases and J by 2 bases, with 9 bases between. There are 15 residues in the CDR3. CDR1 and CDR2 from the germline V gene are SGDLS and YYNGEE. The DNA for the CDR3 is TGTGCCAGCAGCGTAGCGGGACTTCCCTACAATGAGCAGTTCTTC. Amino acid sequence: CASSVAGLPYNEQFF.

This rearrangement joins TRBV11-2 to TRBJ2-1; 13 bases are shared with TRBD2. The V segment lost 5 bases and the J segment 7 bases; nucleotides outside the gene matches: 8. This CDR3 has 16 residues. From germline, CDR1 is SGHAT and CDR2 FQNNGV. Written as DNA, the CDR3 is TGTGCCAGCAGCCTCAGACTAGCGGGGGGTTTGAATGAGCAGTTCTTC. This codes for CASSLRLAGGLNEQFF.

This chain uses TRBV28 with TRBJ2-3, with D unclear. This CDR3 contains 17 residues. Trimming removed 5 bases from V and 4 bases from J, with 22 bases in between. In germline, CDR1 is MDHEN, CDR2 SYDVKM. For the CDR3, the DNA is TGTGCCAGCAGTGTCAATCCCCGGAAACGACGGGCAGATACGCAGTATTTT. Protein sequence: CASSVNPRKRRADTQYF.

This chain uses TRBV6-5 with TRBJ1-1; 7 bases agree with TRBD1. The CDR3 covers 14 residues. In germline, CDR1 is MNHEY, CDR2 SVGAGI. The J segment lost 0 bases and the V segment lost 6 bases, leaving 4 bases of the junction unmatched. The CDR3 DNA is TGTGCCAGCAGACGGACAGGCATGAACACTGAAGCTTTCTTT. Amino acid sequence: CASRRTGMNTEAFF.

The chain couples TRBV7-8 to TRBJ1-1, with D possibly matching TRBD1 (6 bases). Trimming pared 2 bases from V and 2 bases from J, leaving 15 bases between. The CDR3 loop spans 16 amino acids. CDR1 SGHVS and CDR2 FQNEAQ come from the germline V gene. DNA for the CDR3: TGTGCCAGCAGCTTACCCCGGGGACAATACAACACTGAAGCTTTCTTT. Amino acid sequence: CASSLPRGQYNTEAFF. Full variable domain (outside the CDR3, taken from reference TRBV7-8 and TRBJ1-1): GAGVSQSPRYKVAKRGQDVALRCDPISGHVSLFWYQQALGQGPEFLTYFQNEAQLDKSGLPSDRFFAERPEGSVSTLKIQRTQQEDSAVYLCASSLPRGQYNTEAFFGQGTRLTVV.

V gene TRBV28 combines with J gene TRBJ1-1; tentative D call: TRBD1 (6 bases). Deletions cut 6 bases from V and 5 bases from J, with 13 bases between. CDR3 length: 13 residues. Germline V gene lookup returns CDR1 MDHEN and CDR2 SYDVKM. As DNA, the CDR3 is TGTGCCAGCAGGAAAACAGGGAGAACTGAAGCTTTCTTT. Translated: CASRKTGRTEAFF.

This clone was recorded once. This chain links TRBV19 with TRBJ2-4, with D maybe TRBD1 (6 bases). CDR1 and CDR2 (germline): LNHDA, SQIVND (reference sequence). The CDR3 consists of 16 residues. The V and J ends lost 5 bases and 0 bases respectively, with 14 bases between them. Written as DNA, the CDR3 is TGTGCCAGTAGTTTACGGACAGCGGTAGCCAAAAACATTCAGTACTTC. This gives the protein CASSLRTAVAKNIQYF.

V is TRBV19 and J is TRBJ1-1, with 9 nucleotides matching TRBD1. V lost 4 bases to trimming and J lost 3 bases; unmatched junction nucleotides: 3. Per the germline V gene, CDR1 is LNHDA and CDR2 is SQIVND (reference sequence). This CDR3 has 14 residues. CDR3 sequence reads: CASSTGQGHTEAFF. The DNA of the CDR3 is TGTGCCAGTAGTACGGGACAGGGTCACACTGAAGCTTTCTTT.

Here the CDR3 DNA reads TGTGCCAGCAGCCAATTACCAGGGAGGGGAGAGACCCAGTACTTC. It yields the protein CASSQLPGRGETQYF. V usage is TRBV16 and J usage is TRBJ2-5; 7 bases fit TRBD2. Germline V gene lookup returns CDR1 KGHSY and CDR2 FQNENV. There are 15 residues in the CDR3. J was trimmed by 4 bases and V by 1 base; bases with no gene match: 6.

CDR3 in amino acids: CASSQAGNTQYF. In DNA, the CDR3 is TGTGCCAGCAGCCAAGCAGGGAATACGCAGTATTTT. The V and J genes are TRBV6-5 and TRBJ2-3; possibly TRBD1 for D (5 bases). Germline V gene lookup returns CDR1 MNHEY and CDR2 SVGAGI. Trimming took 6 bases from V and 7 from J, leaving 11 bases between them. The CDR3 runs 12 residues.

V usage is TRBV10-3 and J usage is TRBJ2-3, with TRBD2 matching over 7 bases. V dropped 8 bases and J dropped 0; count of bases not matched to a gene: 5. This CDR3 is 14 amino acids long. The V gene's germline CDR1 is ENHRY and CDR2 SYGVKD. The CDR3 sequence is CAIAGVTSTDTQYF. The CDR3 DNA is TGTGCCATCGCGGGGGTTACTAGCACAGATACGCAGTATTTT.

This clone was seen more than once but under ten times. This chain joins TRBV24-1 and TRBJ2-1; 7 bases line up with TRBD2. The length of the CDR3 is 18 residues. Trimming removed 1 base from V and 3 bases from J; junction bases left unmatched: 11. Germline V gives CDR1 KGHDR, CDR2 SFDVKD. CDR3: CATSDFHSAGEFYNEQFF. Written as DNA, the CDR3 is TGTGCCACCAGTGATTTCCACTCGGCGGGGGAATTCTACAATGAGCAGTTCTTC.